This T cell receptor beta chain was retrieved from a study of blood T cell repertoires in COVID-19. The CDR3 is 11 amino acids. Per germline, CDR1 MNHEY and CDR2 SVGEGT. V lost 6 bases, J lost 2 bases, and 5 bases lay in between. Measured with immunoSEQ multiplex PCR; TCRdb has only the in-frame clones, and not every one. The data hold roughly 250,000 clones, with about four fifths observed a single time. The chain carries TRBV6-2 or TRBV6-3 and TRBJ2-7; no definite D call. The origin of this receptor is a woman in her fifties or sixties with active or convalescent COVID-19. Specimen: peripheral blood. CDR3 in amino acids: CASSLTYEQYF. CDR3 nucleotide sequence: TGTGCCAGCAGCCTAACCTACGAGCAGTACTTC.